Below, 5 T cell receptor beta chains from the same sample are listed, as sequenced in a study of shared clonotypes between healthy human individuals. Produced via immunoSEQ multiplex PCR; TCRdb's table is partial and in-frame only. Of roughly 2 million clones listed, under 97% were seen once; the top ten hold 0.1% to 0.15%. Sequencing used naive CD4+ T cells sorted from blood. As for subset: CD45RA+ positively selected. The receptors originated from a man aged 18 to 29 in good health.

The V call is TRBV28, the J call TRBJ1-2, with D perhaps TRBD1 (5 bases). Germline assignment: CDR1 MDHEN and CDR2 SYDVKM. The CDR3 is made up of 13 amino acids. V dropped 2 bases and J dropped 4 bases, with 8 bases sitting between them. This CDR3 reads CASSLAQGYGYTF. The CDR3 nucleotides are TGTGCCAGCAGTTTAGCGCAGGGCTATGGCTACACCTTC.

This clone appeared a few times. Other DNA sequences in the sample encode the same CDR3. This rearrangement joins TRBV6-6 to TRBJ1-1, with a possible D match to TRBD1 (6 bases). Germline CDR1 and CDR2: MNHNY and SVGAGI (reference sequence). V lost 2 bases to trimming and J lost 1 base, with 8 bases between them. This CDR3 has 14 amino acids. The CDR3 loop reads CASSYGQTNTEAFF. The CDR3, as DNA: TGTGCCAGCAGTTACGGACAGACGAACACTGAAGCTTTCTTT.

CDR3 amino acids: CSVVIGGNEKLFF. Here the CDR3 DNA reads TGCAGCGTTGTTATCGGGGGTAATGAAAAACTGTTTTTT. The chain recombines TRBV29-1 with TRBJ1-4; TRBD1 is a possible D gene (5 bases). Germline lookup yields CDR1 SQVTM and CDR2 ANQGSEA. This CDR3 is built from 13 residues. Trimming removed 4 bases at V and 4 bases at J, with 10 bases between.

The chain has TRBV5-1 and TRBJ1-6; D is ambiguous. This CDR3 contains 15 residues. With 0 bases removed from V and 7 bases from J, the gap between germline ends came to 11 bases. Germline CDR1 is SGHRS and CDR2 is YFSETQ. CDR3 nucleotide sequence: TGCGCCAGCAGCTTGGATGGCACAGTGAATTCACCCCTCCACTTT. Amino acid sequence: CASSLDGTVNSPLHF. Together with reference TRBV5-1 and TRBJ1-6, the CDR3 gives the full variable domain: KAGVTQTPRYLIKTRGQQVTLSCSPISGHRSVSWYQQTPGQGLQFLFEYFSETQRNKGNFPGRFSGRQFSNSRSEMNVSTLELGDSALYLCASSLDGTVNSPLHFGNGTRLTVT.

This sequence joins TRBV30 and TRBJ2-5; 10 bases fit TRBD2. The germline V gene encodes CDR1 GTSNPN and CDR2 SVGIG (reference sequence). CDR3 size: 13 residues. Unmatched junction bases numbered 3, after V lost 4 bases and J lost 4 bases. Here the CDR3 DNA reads TGTGCCTGGACAGCGGGGGGGCCAGAGACCCAGTACTTC. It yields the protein CAWTAGGPETQYF.